These 10 T cell receptor beta chains came from one sample sequenced in a study of regulatory T cells in long-lasting Graves disease. TCR beta libraries were built with iRepertoire HTBI primers and Arm-PCR of CDR3 regions. TCRdb re-analysed the multiplex PCR reads in MiXCR, keeping a single row per CDR3 protein. The sample yields 530,000 or so distinct CDR3 sequences, approximately 13% seen once. This sample's time point: newly diagnosed GD, antithyroid drugs for less than 3 months. TCR sequences were obtained from RNA taken from PBMCs. These same data were also listed under a study on T cells in Graves' hyperthyroidism and ophthalmopathy.

Sequencing used peripheral blood mononuclear cells (PBMCs), obtained at new diagnosis, from a patient treated with antithyroid drugs. All receptors come from a man younger than 45 with Graves disease.

This clonotype was detected ten times or more. The rearrangement uses TRBV29-1 and TRBJ2-1; 9 nucleotides agree with TRBD2. Germline lookup yields CDR1 SQVTM and CDR2 ANQGSEA. The CDR3 totals 16 residues. V trimming: 1 base; J trimming: 0 bases; junction bases outside the gene matches: 4. The CDR3, as DNA: TGCAGCGTTGAAGGGGCGGGAGGGCCCTCCTACAATGAGCAGTTCTTC. Its protein product is CSVEGAGGPSYNEQFF.

The chain couples TRBV19 to TRBJ2-3, with D perhaps matching TRBD2 (6 bases). The CDR3 sequence is 14 residues long. The germline V and J ends were trimmed by 3 bases and 2 bases, with 9 bases remaining between them. The V gene's germline CDR1 is LNHDA and CDR2 SQIVND (reference sequence). The CDR3 loop reads CASSISGTTDTQYF. In nucleotides, the CDR3 is TGTGCCAGTAGTATTAGCGGAACCACAGATACGCAGTATTTT. The entire variable domain, with the rest obtained from reference TRBV19 and TRBJ2-3, is as follows: DGGITQSPKYLFRKEGQNVTLSCEQNLNHDAMYWYRQDPGQGLRLIYYSQIVNDFQKGDIAEGYSVSREKKESFPLTVTSAQKNPTAFYLCASSISGTTDTQYFGPGTRLTVL.

V usage is TRBV20-1 and J usage is TRBJ2-1; D gene ambiguous. Germline CDR1 reads DFQATT; CDR2 reads SNEGSKA (reference sequence). V shed 4 bases and J shed 1 base, with 11 bases lying between them. CDR3 length: 14 residues. This chain's CDR3 is CSATSAVSYNEQFF. The DNA of the CDR3 is TGCAGTGCTACCTCCGCCGTGTCCTACAATGAGCAGTTCTTC.

The table lists this clonotype with many counts. This rearrangement joins TRBV6-1 to TRBJ1-2; TRBD1 might be the D (5 bases). Between the trimmed V and J ends, which lost 4 bases and 4 bases, there was a span of 13 bases. The CDR3 spans 14 residues. CDR1 and CDR2 (germline): MNHNS, SASEGT. CDR3 nucleotides: TGTGCCAGCAGTGTGAACGGGGCACCCTATGGCTACACCTTC. Translated: CASSVNGAPYGYTF.

At least ten counts were recorded for this clonotype. J is TRBJ2-7 and V is TRBV7-2; 9 bases are shared with TRBD2. CDR3 length: 15 amino acids. V was clipped by 1 base and J by 3 bases; unmatched bases: 4. The germline V gene has CDR1 SGHTA and CDR2 FQGNSA. The CDR3 nucleotides read TGTGCCAGCAGCTTAGATAGCGGGGGAAACTACGAGCAGTACTTC. Its protein product is CASSLDSGGNYEQYF.

This clonotype came up many times. The chain's CDR3 is CSARDYGGENTEAFF. The CDR3, as DNA: TGCAGTGCTAGAGATTATGGCGGGGAGAACACTGAAGCTTTCTTT. The chain couples TRBV20-1 to TRBJ1-1; D not certain. Germline values: CDR1 DFQATT, CDR2 SNEGSKA (reference sequence). The CDR3 loop spans 15 amino acids. V shed 0 bases and J shed 1 base, with 12 bases lying between them.

Points on this clonotype: A read error is likely here: a far larger clone is one base away. The J gene is TRBJ2-3, the V gene TRBV11-2, with D uncertain. The J call may be in error: the DNA end matches TRBJ2-7 better. Germline values: CDR1 SGHAT, CDR2 FQNNGV. CDR3 length: 15 amino acids. Here the CDR3 reads CASSLFTRTYNEQYF. The CDR3 DNA reads as TGTGCCAGCAGCTTATTTACCCGAACCTACAATGAGCAGTACTTC.

The chain carries TRBV19 and TRBJ2-2; TRBD2 agrees at 10 bases. Trimming removed 4 bases from V and 9 bases from J; junction bases left unmatched: 8. The CDR3 runs to 15 residues. From germline, CDR1 is LNHDA and CDR2 SQIVND (reference sequence). As DNA, the CDR3 is TGTGCCAGTAGTAGGCTAGCGGGAGCCGTGCGGGAGCTGTTTTTT. Encoded protein: CASSRLAGAVRELFF.

This chain uses TRBV30 with TRBJ1-4; D might be TRBD1 (6 bases). This CDR3 has 15 amino acids. The V end lost 0 bases, the J end lost 0 bases, and 8 bases lay between the germline ends. The germline gives CDR1 GTSNPN, CDR2 SVGIG (reference sequence). CDR3 nucleotide sequence: TGTGCCTGGAGTGTAGGGGGAACAACTAATGAAAAACTGTTTTTT. Protein: CAWSVGGTTNEKLFF.

This clonotype was observed a few times. The rearrangement joins TRBV6-1 to TRBJ1-2; D uncertain. Germline V lookup: CDR1 MNHNS, CDR2 SASEGT. This CDR3 comprises 9 residues. The V end was cut by 8 bases, the J end by 8 bases, with 6 bases between. The CDR3 nucleotides are TGTGCCAGCGCGAGCGGCTACACCTTC. Translated: CASASGYTF.